This T cell receptor beta chain was profiled in a study of cytomegalovirus exposure and HLA in healthy donors. In nominal health when sampled, donors likely had unrecorded immune exposures nonetheless. V dropped 4 bases and J dropped 2; count of bases not matched to a gene: 8. Germline loops: CDR1 SGDLS, CDR2 YYNGEE. The CDR3 has 15 residues. Findings and limits, study-wide: The authors excluded some V segments, including TRBV6-2 and TRBV6-3, as indistinguishable. Per published reports, the classifier diagnosed cytomegalovirus status with high specificity and sensitivity. Upon later analysis, TCR association rates were observed to vary by HLA locus, being highest for DRB1 and lowest for HLA-C.

PCR amplification relied on 60 Vbeta primers (plus 13 Jbeta primers). Profiled with immunoSEQ multiplex PCR; TCRdb holds only in-frame clones, not every one. The table records about 140,000 clones, about 81% of them present only once. This clone came up a few times. Antigen unknown. The chain links TRBV9 to TRBJ2-5, with 7 bases lining up with TRBD2. The sequence was collected from a man under 40 in good health and CMV-seronegative. Source material: PBMCs. This CDR3 reads CASSLSMRGQETQYF. CDR3 DNA: TGTGCCAGCAGCCTTTCCATGCGGGGGCAAGAGACCCAGTACTTC.